This T cell receptor beta chain was sequenced for a study of CD8 T cells in ankylosing spondylitis. Whole-study results and caveats: CD8+ disease-linked clones were present at relatively low frequencies in blood. In ankylosing spondylitis blood, a motif of about 8 highly homologous TCR beta variants appeared characteristic.

For this clonotype: As yet, its antigen is unknown.

For TCR beta, libraries came from quantitative 5'-RACE with molecular barcodes. TCRdb re-called the 5' RACE reads through MiXCR, storing one row per CDR3 protein. The sample includes about 120,000 distinct CDR3 sequences, approximately 15% of them seen just once. V lost 2 bases, J lost 6 bases, and 10 bases lay in between. The CDR3 spans 14 residues. The germline gives CDR1 MNHEY, CDR2 SMNVEV (reference sequence). Sequenced: blood, either unsorted or a sorted T cell fraction (not recorded which). The sequence derives from a female donor with ankylosing spondylitis or in good health (not recorded which). The chain uses TRBV27 and TRBJ2-2; possibly TRBD2 for D (6 bases). CDR3 sequence: CASSLMSSAGELFF. The CDR3 DNA sequence: TGTGCCAGCAGTTTAATGTCTAGCGCCGGGGAGCTGTTTTTT.